Each of the 22 T cell receptor beta chains below was sequenced from the same sample in a study of blood T cell repertoires in COVID-19. Profiling relied on immunoSEQ multiplex PCR, and the TCRdb table lists in-frame clones only, not all of them. This sample yields about 310,000 clones, of which roughly 87% are seen a single time; 1% belongs to the top ten. Sequencing used peripheral blood. These receptors were obtained from a man in his fifties or sixties with active or convalescent COVID-19.

J is TRBJ1-2 and V is TRBV7-2; D is perhaps TRBD1 (6 bases). From germline, CDR1 is SGHTA and CDR2 FQGNSA. V was trimmed by 5 bases and J by 8 bases, leaving 18 bases between them. The length of the CDR3 is 14 residues. The CDR3 reads CASSPNTGTGGYTF. The CDR3 DNA reads TGTGCCAGCAGCCCGAACACAGGGACGGGAGGCTACACCTTC.

Written as DNA, the CDR3 is TGTGCCACATCAACAAATAGGGGGGATACGCAGTATTTT. It is translated as CATSTNRGDTQYF. The chain links TRBV7-2 to TRBJ2-3; tentative D call: TRBD1 (6 bases). Germline V gene data show CDR1 as SGHTA and CDR2 as FQGNSA. The V and J ends lost 10 bases and 6 bases respectively, with 17 bases between them. CDR3 length equals 13 residues.

The rearrangement uses TRBV11-2 and TRBJ1-5; D is perhaps TRBD1 (5 bases). The V end was cut by 0 bases, the J end by 7 bases, with 10 bases between. The CDR3 has 14 amino acids. Germline CDR1 is SGHAT and CDR2 is FQNNGV. The DNA for the CDR3 is TGTGCCAGCAGCTTAGACTCGGGGGTACAGCCCCAGCATTTT. Protein product: CASSLDSGVQPQHF.

Worth noting for this clone: Different DNA sequences within this sample yield the same CDR3. This chain uses TRBV30 with TRBJ1-1, with 8 positions matching TRBD1. V trimming: 2 bases; J trimming: 4 bases; junction bases outside the gene matches: 3. Germline V CDR1 and CDR2: GTSNPN, SVGIG (reference sequence). The CDR3 has 13 amino acids. Written as DNA, the CDR3 is TGTGCCTGGAGTCCAACAGGGGGCACTGAAGCTTTCTTT. Translation: CAWSPTGGTEAFF.

The chain links TRBV19 to TRBJ1-1; 7 nucleotides agree with TRBD1. This CDR3 is 13 amino acids long. Germline CDR1 LNHDA, CDR2 SQIVND (reference sequence). With 10 bases clipped from V and 5 bases from J, the junction kept 10 bases outside the gene matches. CDR3 nucleotides: TGTGCCACCAATAGGGGGCCAGGTACTGAAGCTTTCTTT. This sequence encodes CATNRGPGTEAFF.

The rearrangement links TRBV21-1 to TRBJ2-2; TRBD2, the table's D call, was not compared with the DNA. TRBV21-1 is designated a pseudogene. The CDR3 loop spans 15 amino acids. CDR3 sequence: CASSKAFRRTGELFF. DNA of the CDR3: TGTGCCAGCAGCAAAGCGTTCCGGAGAACCGGGGAGCTGTTTTTT.

The J gene is TRBJ2-7, the V gene TRBV27; possibly TRBD1 for D (5 bases). The germline V gene has CDR1 MNHEY and CDR2 SMNVEV (reference sequence). The CDR3 is 13 amino acids. With 5 bases removed from V and 0 bases from J, the gap between germline ends came to 8 bases. Here the CDR3 reads CASSRQSSYEQYF. The CDR3 DNA is TGTGCCAGCAGTCGACAGAGCTCCTACGAGCAGTACTTC.

This rearrangement joins TRBV29-1 to TRBJ1-1; tentative D call: TRBD1 (5 bases). Germline-derived CDR1 and CDR2 are SQVTM and ANQGSEA. The CDR3 extends over 13 amino acids. Deletions cut 4 bases from V and 1 base from J, with 10 bases between. Here the CDR3 reads CSVVRQGNTEAFF. The CDR3 nucleotides are TGCAGCGTTGTTAGGCAGGGGAACACTGAAGCTTTCTTT.

The chain joins TRBV28 to TRBJ2-2; no clear D. Trimming stripped 5 bases from V and 7 bases from J, with 20 bases between. The CDR3 spans 16 residues. The V gene's germline CDR1 is MDHEN and CDR2 SYDVKM. The CDR3 region is CASSPSLAAWFGELFF. The CDR3 DNA sequence: TGTGCCAGCAGTCCCAGTCTCGCCGCATGGTTCGGGGAGCTGTTTTTT.

V and J are TRBV5-1 and TRBJ2-5; possible D gene TRBD1, 6 bases. CDR3 length: 15 residues. Germline V gives CDR1 SGHRS, CDR2 YFSETQ. The V end lost 2 bases, the J end lost 5 bases, and 16 bases lay between the germline ends. CDR3 loop: CASSFQGRSGETQYF. The CDR3 DNA follows: TGCGCCAGCAGCTTCCAGGGGCGCTCGGGGGAGACCCAGTACTTC.

The V gene is TRBV5-6, the J gene TRBJ2-1; tentatively, D is TRBD1 (5 bases). The V gene's germline CDR1 is SGHDT and CDR2 YYEEEE. The CDR3 runs to 15 residues. The V end lost 4 bases, the J end lost 5 bases, and 16 bases lay between the germline ends. DNA for the CDR3: TGTGCCAGCAGCATCCTAGGGGATGCGAACAATGAGCAGTTCTTC. As protein: CASSILGDANNEQFF.

The genes are TRBV7-9 and TRBJ1-1, with D unresolved. This CDR3 comprises 14 residues. V lost 1 base and J lost 7, with 13 bases in between. Germline-derived CDR1 and CDR2 are SEHNR and FQNEAQ (reference sequence). The CDR3 reads CASSLGAGDGEAFF. DNA for the CDR3: TGTGCCAGCAGCTTAGGCGCAGGCGATGGTGAAGCTTTCTTT.

The chain is built from TRBV24-1 and TRBJ2-1; D might be TRBD2 (6 bases). Germline values: CDR1 KGHDR, CDR2 SFDVKD. The CDR3 covers 16 residues. The germline V and J ends were trimmed by 2 bases and 0 bases, with 10 bases remaining between them. The CDR3 coding sequence is TGTGCCACCAGTGATTACCGGGGGAGCTCCTACAATGAGCAGTTCTTC. Encoded protein: CATSDYRGSSYNEQFF.

The V call is TRBV28, the J call TRBJ1-2; D unresolved. The CDR3 runs 13 residues. The germline V gene has CDR1 MDHEN and CDR2 SYDVKM. V lost 6 bases, J lost 8 bases, and 16 bases lay in between. The CDR3 DNA is TGTGCCAGCAGACAACCACTACTAAGCGGCTACACCTTC. As protein: CASRQPLLSGYTF.

This clone has only a few counts. The chain joins TRBV7-3 to TRBJ2-7; 7 nucleotides match TRBD1. The CDR3 sequence is 15 residues long. V lost 3 bases to trimming and J lost 3 bases; unmatched junction nucleotides: 8. Germline loops: CDR1 SGHTA, CDR2 FQGTGA. CDR3 coding DNA: TGTGCCAGCAGCTTGACCTCCGACAGGGTCTACGAGCAGTACTTC. Its translation: CASSLTSDRVYEQYF.

As to this clone: At one boundary the junction diverges from the germline segment, which might be a read error. V and J are TRBV11-2 and TRBJ2-1, with a weak D call TRBD2 (5 bases). The CDR3 contains 15 residues. Germline V gives CDR1 SGHAT, CDR2 FQNNGV. The CDR3 DNA sequence: TGTGCCAGCAGCTTATCCCCGTCTAGCTACGATGAGCAGTTCTTC. Translated, it gives CASSLSPSSYDEQFF.

This rearrangement joins TRBV19 to TRBJ1-1; the match to TRBD1 covers 8 bases. V was clipped by 0 bases and J by 2 bases; unmatched bases: 8. Germline V lookup: CDR1 LNHDA, CDR2 SQIVND (reference sequence). The CDR3 runs to 17 residues. This chain's CDR3 is CASSIDPRDRGNTEAFF. DNA of the CDR3: TGTGCCAGTAGTATAGATCCAAGAGACAGGGGTAACACTGAAGCTTTCTTT.

The rearrangement links TRBV2 to TRBJ2-3, with D unresolved. V gave up 4 bases and J gave up 4 bases, with 9 bases separating them. Germline V lookup: CDR1 SNHLY, CDR2 FYNNEI. This CDR3 has 13 amino acids. The CDR3 DNA reads TGTGCCAGCAGTGGCCTTAGTGCAGATACGCAGTATTTT. This encodes CASSGLSADTQYF.

This clone was found a few times. The J gene is TRBJ2-5, the V gene TRBV4-1; D might be TRBD2 (6 bases). CDR1 and CDR2 (germline): MGHRA, YSYEKL. V was shortened by 0 bases and J by 4 bases, with 6 bases between the two germline ends. This CDR3 is 13 amino acids long. CDR3 region: CASSQDGGETQYF. As DNA, the CDR3 is TGCGCCAGCAGCCAAGACGGGGGAGAGACCCAGTACTTC.

V is TRBV19 and J is TRBJ1-3; perhaps TRBD1 as D (6 bases). Trimming removed 1 base at V and 4 bases at J, with 11 bases between. Germline-derived CDR1 and CDR2 are LNHDA and SQIVND (reference sequence). CDR3 length equals 15 residues. The CDR3 coding sequence is TGTGCCAGTAGTATAGTACCAGGGGACGGAAACACCATATATTTT. Its protein product is CASSIVPGDGNTIYF.

The V gene is TRBV6-6, the J gene TRBJ2-1; tentative D call: TRBD1 (5 bases). Trimming removed 6 bases from V and 12 bases from J, with 21 bases in between. This CDR3 has 14 amino acids. CDR1 and CDR2 (germline): MNHNY, SVGAGI (reference sequence). CDR3 loop: CASSTPLQRGRQFF. CDR3 coding DNA: TGTGCCAGCAGCACTCCGTTACAAAGGGGAAGGCAGTTCTTC.

The rearrangement joins TRBV28 to TRBJ1-5; possibly TRBD1 for D (6 bases). CDR3 length: 12 amino acids. Germline-derived CDR1 and CDR2 are MDHEN and SYDVKM. Between the trimmed V and J ends, which lost 6 bases and 8 bases, there was a span of 11 bases. The CDR3 is CASRQGQKPQHF. The CDR3 DNA sequence: TGTGCCAGCAGACAGGGTCAAAAGCCCCAGCATTTT.